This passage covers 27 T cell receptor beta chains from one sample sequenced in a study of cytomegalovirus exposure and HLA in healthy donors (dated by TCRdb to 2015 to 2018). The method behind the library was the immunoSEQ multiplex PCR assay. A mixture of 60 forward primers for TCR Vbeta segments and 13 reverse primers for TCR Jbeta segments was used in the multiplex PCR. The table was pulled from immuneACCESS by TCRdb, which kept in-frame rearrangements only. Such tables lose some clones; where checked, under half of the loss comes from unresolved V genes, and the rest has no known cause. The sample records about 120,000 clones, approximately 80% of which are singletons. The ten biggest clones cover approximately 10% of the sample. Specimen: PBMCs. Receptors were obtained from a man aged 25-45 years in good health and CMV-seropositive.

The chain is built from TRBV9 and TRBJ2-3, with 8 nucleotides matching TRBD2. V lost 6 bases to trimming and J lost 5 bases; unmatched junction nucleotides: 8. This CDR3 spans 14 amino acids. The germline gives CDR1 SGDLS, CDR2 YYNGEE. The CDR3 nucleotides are TGTGCCAGCAAAGCGGGGGTTAGGGAAGATACGCAGTATTTT. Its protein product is CASKAGVREDTQYF.

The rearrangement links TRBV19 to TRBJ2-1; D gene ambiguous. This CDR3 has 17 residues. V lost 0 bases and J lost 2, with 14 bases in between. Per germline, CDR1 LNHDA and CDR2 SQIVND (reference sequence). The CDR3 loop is CASSIDPGFSPYNEQFF. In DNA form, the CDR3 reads TGTGCCAGTAGTATAGATCCCGGGTTTAGTCCCTACAATGAGCAGTTCTTC.

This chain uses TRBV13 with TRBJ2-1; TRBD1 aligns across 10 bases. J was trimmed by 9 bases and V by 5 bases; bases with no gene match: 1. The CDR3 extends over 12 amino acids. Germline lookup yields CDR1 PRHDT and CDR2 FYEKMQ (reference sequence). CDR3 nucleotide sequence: TGTGCCAGCAGCAGGGACAGGGGTGAGCAGTTCTTC. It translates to CASSRDRGEQFF.

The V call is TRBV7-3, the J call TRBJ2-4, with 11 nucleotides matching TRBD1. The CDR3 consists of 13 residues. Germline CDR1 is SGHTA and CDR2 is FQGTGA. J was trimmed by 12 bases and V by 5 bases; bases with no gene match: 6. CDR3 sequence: CASSLGQGAPQYF. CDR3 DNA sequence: TGTGCCAGCAGCCTAGGACAGGGGGCGCCTCAGTACTTC.

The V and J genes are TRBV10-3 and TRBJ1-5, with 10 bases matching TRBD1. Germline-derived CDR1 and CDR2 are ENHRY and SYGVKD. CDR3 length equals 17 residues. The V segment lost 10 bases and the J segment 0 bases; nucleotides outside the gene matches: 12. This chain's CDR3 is CASGSGQGSYSNQPQHF. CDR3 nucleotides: TGTGCCAGCGGATCGGGACAGGGGTCCTATAGCAATCAGCCCCAGCATTTT.

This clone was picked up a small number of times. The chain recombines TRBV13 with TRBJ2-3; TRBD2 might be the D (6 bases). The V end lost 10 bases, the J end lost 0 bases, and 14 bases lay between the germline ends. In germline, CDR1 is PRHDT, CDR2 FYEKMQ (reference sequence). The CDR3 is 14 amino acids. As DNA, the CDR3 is TGTGCCACCCCCCGGGAGACTAGCACAGATACGCAGTATTTT. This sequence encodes CATPRETSTDTQYF.

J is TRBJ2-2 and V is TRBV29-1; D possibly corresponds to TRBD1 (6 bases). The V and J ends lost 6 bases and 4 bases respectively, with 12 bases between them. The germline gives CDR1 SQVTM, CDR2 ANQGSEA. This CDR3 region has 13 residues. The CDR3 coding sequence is TGCAGCGTAGAGACAGGTGGCACCGGGGAGCTGTTTTTT. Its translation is CSVETGGTGELFF.

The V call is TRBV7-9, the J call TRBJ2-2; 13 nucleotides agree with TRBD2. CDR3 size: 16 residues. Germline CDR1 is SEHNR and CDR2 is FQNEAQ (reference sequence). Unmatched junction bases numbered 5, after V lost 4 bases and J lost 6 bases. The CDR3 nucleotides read TGTGCCAGCAGCTCTTGGACTAGCGGGGGCCCCGGGGAGCTGTTTTTT. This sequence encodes CASSSWTSGGPGELFF. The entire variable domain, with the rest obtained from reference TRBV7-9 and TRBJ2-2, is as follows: DTGVSQNPRHKITKRGQNVTFRCDPISEHNRLYWYRQTLGQGPEFLTYFQNEAQLEKSRLLSDRFSAERPKGSFSTLEIQRTEQGDSAMYLCASSSWTSGGPGELFFGEGSRLTVL.

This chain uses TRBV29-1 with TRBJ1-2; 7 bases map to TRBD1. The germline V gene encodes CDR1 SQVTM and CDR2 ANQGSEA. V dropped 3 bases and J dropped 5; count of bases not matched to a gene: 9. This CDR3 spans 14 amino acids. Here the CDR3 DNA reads TGCAGCGTTGAGCCCGGGACAGACCTTTATGGCTACACCTTC. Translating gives CSVEPGTDLYGYTF.

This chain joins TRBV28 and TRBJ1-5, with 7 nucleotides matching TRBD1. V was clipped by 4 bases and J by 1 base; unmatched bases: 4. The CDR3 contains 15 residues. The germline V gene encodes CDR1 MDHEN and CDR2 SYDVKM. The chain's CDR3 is CASSSWTGSNQPQHF. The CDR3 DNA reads TGTGCCAGCAGTTCCTGGACAGGCAGCAATCAGCCCCAGCATTTT.

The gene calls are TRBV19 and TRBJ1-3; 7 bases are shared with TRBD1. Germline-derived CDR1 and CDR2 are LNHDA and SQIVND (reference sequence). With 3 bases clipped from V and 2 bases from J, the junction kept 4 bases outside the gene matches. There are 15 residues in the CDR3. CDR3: CASSIEGAPGNTIYF. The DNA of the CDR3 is TGTGCCAGTAGTATTGAGGGGGCGCCTGGAAACACCATATATTTT.

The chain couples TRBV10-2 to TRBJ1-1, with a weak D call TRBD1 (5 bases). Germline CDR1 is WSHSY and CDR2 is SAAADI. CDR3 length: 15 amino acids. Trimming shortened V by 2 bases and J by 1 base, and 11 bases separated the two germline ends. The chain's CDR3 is CASSEGHKKNTEAFF. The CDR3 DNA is TGCGCCAGCAGTGAGGGACACAAAAAGAACACTGAAGCTTTCTTT.

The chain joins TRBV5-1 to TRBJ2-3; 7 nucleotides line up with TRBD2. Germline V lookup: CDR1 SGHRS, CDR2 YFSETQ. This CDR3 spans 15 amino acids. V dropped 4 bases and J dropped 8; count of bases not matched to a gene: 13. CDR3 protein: CASSGGTGGSSTQYF. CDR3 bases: TGCGCCAGCAGCGGAGGGACGGGCGGGAGTTCTACGCAGTATTTT.

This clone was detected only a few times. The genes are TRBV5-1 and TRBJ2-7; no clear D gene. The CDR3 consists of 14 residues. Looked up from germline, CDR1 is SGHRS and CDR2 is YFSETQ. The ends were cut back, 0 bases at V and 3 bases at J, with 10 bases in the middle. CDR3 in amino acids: CASSLVLSGYEQYF. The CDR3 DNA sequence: TGCGCCAGCAGCTTGGTTCTTAGTGGCTACGAGCAGTACTTC.

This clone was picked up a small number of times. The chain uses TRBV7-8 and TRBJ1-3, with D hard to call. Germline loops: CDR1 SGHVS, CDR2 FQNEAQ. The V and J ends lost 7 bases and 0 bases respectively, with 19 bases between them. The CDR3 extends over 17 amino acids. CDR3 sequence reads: CASTRVKGPYSGNTIYF. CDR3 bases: TGTGCCAGCACGAGGGTAAAGGGTCCTTACTCTGGAAACACCATATATTTT.

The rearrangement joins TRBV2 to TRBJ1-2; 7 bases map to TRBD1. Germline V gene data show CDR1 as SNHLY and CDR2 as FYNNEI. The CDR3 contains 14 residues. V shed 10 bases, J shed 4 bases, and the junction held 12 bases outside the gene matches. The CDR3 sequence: CATRIAGQIYGYTF. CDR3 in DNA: TGTGCCACCCGAATAGCGGGACAGATCTATGGCTACACCTTC.

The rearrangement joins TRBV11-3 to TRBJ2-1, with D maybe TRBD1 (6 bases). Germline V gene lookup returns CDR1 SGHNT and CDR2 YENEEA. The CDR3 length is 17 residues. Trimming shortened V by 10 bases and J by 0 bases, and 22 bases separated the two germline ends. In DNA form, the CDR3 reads TGTGCCACCACCCTCTCCCGGGTAGGGGGCTCCTACAATGAGCAGTTCTTC. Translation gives CATTLSRVGGSYNEQFF.

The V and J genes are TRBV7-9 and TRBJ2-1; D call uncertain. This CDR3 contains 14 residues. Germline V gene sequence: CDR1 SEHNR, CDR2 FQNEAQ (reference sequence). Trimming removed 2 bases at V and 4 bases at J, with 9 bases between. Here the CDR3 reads CASSLTQTYNEQFF. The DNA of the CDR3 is TGTGCCAGCAGCTTAACCCAGACATACAATGAGCAGTTCTTC. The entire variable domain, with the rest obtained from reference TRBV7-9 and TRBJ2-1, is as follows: DTGVSQNPRHKITKRGQNVTFRCDPISEHNRLYWYRQTLGQGPEFLTYFQNEAQLEKSRLLSDRFSAERPKGSFSTLEIQRTEQGDSAMYLCASSLTQTYNEQFFGPGTRLTVL.

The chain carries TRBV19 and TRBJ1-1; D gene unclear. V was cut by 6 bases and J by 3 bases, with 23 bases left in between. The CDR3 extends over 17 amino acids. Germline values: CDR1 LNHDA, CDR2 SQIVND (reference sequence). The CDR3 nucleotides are TGTGCCAGTAGGAGTAGCCGTGTCTCCCCCGGGGACACTGAAGCTTTCTTT. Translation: CASRSSRVSPGDTEAFF.

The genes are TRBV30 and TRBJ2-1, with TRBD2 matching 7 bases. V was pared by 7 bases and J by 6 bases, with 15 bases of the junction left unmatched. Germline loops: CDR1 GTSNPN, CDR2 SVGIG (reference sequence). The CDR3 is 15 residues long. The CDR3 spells CAFRPRAGKINEQFF. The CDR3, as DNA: TGTGCCTTTCGCCCCCGAGCGGGAAAGATCAATGAGCAGTTCTTC.

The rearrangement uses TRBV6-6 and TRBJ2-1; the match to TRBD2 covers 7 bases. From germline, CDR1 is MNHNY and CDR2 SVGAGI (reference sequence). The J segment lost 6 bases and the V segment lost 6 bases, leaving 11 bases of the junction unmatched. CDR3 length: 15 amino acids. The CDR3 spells CASSKGGEGTNEQFF. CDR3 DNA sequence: TGTGCCAGCAGCAAAGGCGGGGAGGGTACCAATGAGCAGTTCTTC.

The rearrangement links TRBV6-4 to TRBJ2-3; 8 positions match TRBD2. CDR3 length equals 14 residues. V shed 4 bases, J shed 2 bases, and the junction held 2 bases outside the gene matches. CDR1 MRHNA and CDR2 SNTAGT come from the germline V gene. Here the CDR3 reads CASSAGGTTDTQYF. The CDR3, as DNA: TGTGCCAGCAGTGCGGGGGGGACCACAGATACGCAGTATTTT.

As DNA, the CDR3 is TGCGCCAGCAGCTTCACTCCAGCGGGGGTTGCAGAGACCCAGTACTTC. It translates to CASSFTPAGVAETQYF. The chain links TRBV5-1 to TRBJ2-5; 8 bases map to TRBD2. The trim removed 2 bases at V and 4 bases at J, leaving 10 bases unmatched. The germline V gene has CDR1 SGHRS and CDR2 YFSETQ. The CDR3 is made up of 16 amino acids. Looking up the rest from reference TRBV5-1 and TRBJ2-5 gives the full variable domain: KAGVTQTPRYLIKTRGQQVTLSCSPISGHRSVSWYQQTPGQGLQFLFEYFSETQRNKGNFPGRFSGRQFSNSRSEMNVSTLELGDSALYLCASSFTPAGVAETQYFGPGTRLLVL.

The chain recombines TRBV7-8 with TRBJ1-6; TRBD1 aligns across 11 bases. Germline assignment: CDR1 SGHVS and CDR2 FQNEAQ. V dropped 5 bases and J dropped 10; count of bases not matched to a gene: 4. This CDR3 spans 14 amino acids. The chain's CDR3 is CASSPRTGGSPLHF. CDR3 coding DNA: TGTGCCAGCAGCCCTCGGACAGGGGGCTCACCCCTCCACTTT. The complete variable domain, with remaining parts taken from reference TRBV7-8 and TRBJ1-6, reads GAGVSQSPRYKVAKRGQDVALRCDPISGHVSLFWYQQALGQGPEFLTYFQNEAQLDKSGLPSDRFFAERPEGSVSTLKIQRTQQEDSAVYLCASSPRTGGSPLHFGNGTRLTVT.

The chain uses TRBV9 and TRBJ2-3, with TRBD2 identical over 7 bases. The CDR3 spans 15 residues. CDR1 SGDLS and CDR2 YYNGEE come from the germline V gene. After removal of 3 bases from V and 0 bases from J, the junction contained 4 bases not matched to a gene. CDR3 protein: CASSAASGSTDTQYF. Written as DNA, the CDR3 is TGTGCCAGCAGCGCGGCTAGCGGAAGCACAGATACGCAGTATTTT.

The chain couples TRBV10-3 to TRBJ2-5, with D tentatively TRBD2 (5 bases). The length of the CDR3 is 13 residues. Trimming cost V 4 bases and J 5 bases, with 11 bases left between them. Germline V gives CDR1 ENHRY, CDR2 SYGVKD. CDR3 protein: CAISGGPGETQYF. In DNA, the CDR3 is TGTGCCATCAGTGGAGGGCCTGGGGAGACCCAGTACTTC.

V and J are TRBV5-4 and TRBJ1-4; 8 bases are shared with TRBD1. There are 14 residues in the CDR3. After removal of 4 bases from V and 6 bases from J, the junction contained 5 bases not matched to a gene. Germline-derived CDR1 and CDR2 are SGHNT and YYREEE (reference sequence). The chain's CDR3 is CASSLDRDDEKLFF. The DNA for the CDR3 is TGTGCCAGCAGCCTGGACAGGGACGATGAAAAACTGTTTTTT.